Only a few counts were recorded for the clone carrying this T cell receptor (beta chain). Its target is unknown. This entry is derived from a study of cytomegalovirus exposure and HLA in healthy donors. Study-level results: Most TCR sequences showed up rarely, but some public TCRs showed up in many donors.

This PCR relied on a set of 60 Vbeta primers and 13 Jbeta primers. TCRdb's table, derived via immunoSEQ multiplex PCR, lists solely in-frame clones and lacks some. This sample yields more than 85,000 clones, of which roughly 75% are seen a single time; 11% to 15% belongs to the top ten. V shed 4 bases, J shed 1 base, and the junction held 6 bases outside the gene matches. The CDR3 is made up of 16 amino acids. Germline CDR1 is SGHRS and CDR2 is YFSETQ. Every donor was a healthy person donating bone marrow. This TCR derives from a male donor in good health and CMV-seropositive. The genes are TRBV5-1 and TRBJ2-2; 8 positions agree with TRBD2. The specimen was PBMCs. CDR3 DNA sequence: TGCGCCAGCAGCCTAAGCGGGGGAGGGAACACCGGGGAGCTGTTTTTT. Translated: CASSLSGGGNTGELFF.